This T cell receptor (beta chain) was profiled in a study of Graves' ophthalmopathy and Graves' hyperthyroidism. Study overall: At initial diagnosis, peripheral blood was obtained, and this preceded any treatment. Study observations and caveats: Blood also harbored most expanded thyroid clonotypes above 0.001 frequency.

V lost 0 bases, J lost 8 bases, and 5 bases stayed unmatched. Looked up from germline, CDR1 is SNHLY and CDR2 is FYNNEI. This CDR3 is built from 14 residues. Ophthalmopathy in the donors was of moderate-to-severe activity, with CAS ≥3, NOSPECS ≥4 and duration under 3 months. RNA transcripts yielded amplified TCR beta CDR3 regions. The workflow started with a first-round RT-PCR run with HTBI primers and then moved on to a second-round multiplex PCR. TCRdb fed the multiplex PCR reads into MiXCR, producing one record per CDR3 protein. The sample carries roughly 500,000 distinct CDR3 sequences, about an eighth recorded once. This clonotype came up many times. Its antigen is not known.

What was sequenced was blood. The genes are TRBV2 and TRBJ1-1, with 8 bases matching TRBD1. The source is a woman younger than 45 with Graves' ophthalmopathy. The CDR3 spells CASSEAEGDREAFF. In DNA form, the CDR3 reads TGTGCCAGCAGTGAAGCGGAGGGGGACAGGGAAGCTTTCTTT.